One and the same sample provided the 27 T cell receptor beta chains below, sequenced in a study of blood T cell repertoires in COVID-19. Here immunoSEQ multiplex PCR was the method, and the copy in TCRdb shows in-frame clones only, minus some. The sample holds over 45,000 clones; around 80% are singletons and the top ten take around 50%. Sequences were obtained from peripheral blood. All receptors derive from a man between 65 and 79 years old with acute or convalescent COVID-19.

The rearrangement joins TRBV10-3 to TRBJ2-3; D ambiguous. Trimming removed 4 bases from V and 1 base from J, with 9 bases in between. This CDR3 contains 14 residues. Germline V gene sequence: CDR1 ENHRY, CDR2 SYGVKD. This chain's CDR3 is CAISVSDRTDTQYF. The CDR3 region has the DNA TGTGCCATCAGTGTCAGTGATCGCACAGATACGCAGTATTTT.

The chain uses TRBV6-6 and TRBJ2-3, with TRBD2 identical over 12 bases. Trimming removed 5 bases from V and 4 bases from J; junction bases left unmatched: 7. Looked up from germline, CDR1 is MNHNY and CDR2 is SVGAGI (reference sequence). This CDR3 is 16 amino acids long. CDR3 sequence: CASSRLTSGSADTQYF. The CDR3 DNA is TGTGCCAGCAGTCGACTGACTAGCGGGAGTGCAGATACGCAGTATTTT.

The gene calls are TRBV18 and TRBJ2-3; TRBD1 agrees at 9 bases. This CDR3 spans 14 amino acids. Germline trimming cut 3 bases from V and 4 bases from J; bases unmatched to any gene: 2. Germline-derived CDR1 and CDR2 are KGHSH and LQKENI. The CDR3 DNA reads as TGTGCCAGCTCACCTACAGGGGGCGCAGATACGCAGTATTTT. Its translation: CASSPTGGADTQYF.

This chain links TRBV12-5 with TRBJ1-3, with D possibly TRBD1 on 6 matching bases. Deletions cut 1 base from V and 4 bases from J, with 11 bases between. The germline V gene has CDR1 LGHNT and CDR2 FRNRAP. The CDR3 has 15 amino acids. The CDR3 protein is CASGLGAGAGNTIYF. The CDR3 DNA follows: TGTGCTAGTGGTTTGGGGGCAGGGGCCGGAAACACCATATATTTT.

J is TRBJ1-6 and V is TRBV7-2; D uncertain. The germline V gene has CDR1 SGHTA and CDR2 FQGNSA. The CDR3 loop spans 14 amino acids. V was clipped by 8 bases and J by 7 bases, with 15 bases between them. CDR3 nucleotide sequence: TGTGCCAGCGCCCCGGGAACAGCAAATTCACCCCTCCACTTT. Translated: CASAPGTANSPLHF. The full variable domain, rest sourced from reference TRBV7-2 and TRBJ1-6, is GAGVSQSPSNKVTEKGKDVELRCDPISGHTALYWYRQSLGQGLEFLIYFQGNSAPDKSGLPSDRFSAERTGGSVSTLTIQRTQQEDSAVYLCASAPGTANSPLHFGNGTRLTVT.

CDR3 protein: CASSLDRGGSPLHF. The CDR3 DNA is TGTGCCAGCAGCTTAGACAGGGGGGGCTCACCCCTCCACTTT. V and J are TRBV7-2 and TRBJ1-6, with TRBD1 matching 8 bases. The trim removed 1 base at V and 10 bases at J, leaving 3 bases unmatched. The CDR3 covers 14 residues. Germline assignment: CDR1 SGHTA and CDR2 FQGNSA.

V gene TRBV4-3 combines with J gene TRBJ1-2, with D maybe TRBD1 (6 bases). The germline V gene has CDR1 LGHNA and CDR2 YSLEER. Trimming removed 1 base at V and 10 bases at J, with 10 bases between. The CDR3 extends over 12 amino acids. The CDR3, as DNA: TGCGCCAGCAGCCAAGGAGCAGGGGACTACACCTTC. This translates into CASSQGAGDYTF.

This clone was seen repeatedly, ten times or more. The chain links TRBV4-1 to TRBJ2-7; 7 bases line up with TRBD2. With V trimmed by 1 base and J by 6 bases, 18 bases remained unmatched. Germline V CDR1 and CDR2: MGHRA, YSYEKL. The CDR3 spans 18 residues. The CDR3 region is CASSQGRGREAKDREQYF. The CDR3 DNA reads TGCGCCAGCAGCCAAGGGAGGGGCCGGGAGGCTAAAGATCGCGAGCAGTACTTC.

This chain joins TRBV5-4 and TRBJ2-7; D call uncertain. Germline V gene lookup returns CDR1 SGHNT and CDR2 YYREEE (reference sequence). CDR3 length: 15 amino acids. Trimming shortened V by 0 bases and J by 6 bases, and 16 bases separated the two germline ends. The CDR3 region is CASSLALGSPSEQYF. CDR3 DNA sequence: TGTGCCAGCAGCTTGGCCCTGGGCTCCCCTTCCGAGCAGTACTTC.

The chain links TRBV28 to TRBJ1-1; 10 nucleotides line up with TRBD1. CDR3 length: 15 residues. Losses at the gene ends were 4 bases for V and 5 bases for J; bases not matched to a gene: 7. CDR1 and CDR2 (germline): MDHEN, SYDVKM. CDR3 DNA sequence: TGTGCCAGCAGTTCCCGACAGGGGGCGCGAACTGAAGCTTTCTTT. Protein: CASSSRQGARTEAFF.

The chain combines TRBV5-4 with TRBJ2-3; weak D call: TRBD2 (6 bases). From germline, CDR1 is SGHNT and CDR2 YYREEE (reference sequence). The V end was cut by 7 bases, the J end by 5 bases, with 20 bases between. The length of the CDR3 is 15 residues. CDR3: CASSLEGGARDTQYF. In nucleotides, the CDR3 is TGTGCCAGCTCCCTTGAGGGCGGGGCCCGAGATACGCAGTATTTT.

V is TRBV4-2 and J is TRBJ2-1; 9 bases are a match to TRBD2. V was clipped by 1 base and J by 7 bases; unmatched bases: 5. Germline lookup yields CDR1 LGHNA and CDR2 YNFKEQ. The CDR3 covers 15 residues. This CDR3 reads CASSQVAGDGNEQFF. The CDR3 DNA reads TGTGCCAGCAGCCAAGTAGCGGGAGATGGTAATGAGCAGTTCTTC.

The rearrangement joins TRBV9 to TRBJ2-2; 7 nucleotides align to TRBD1. The trim removed 3 bases at V and 0 bases at J, leaving 5 bases unmatched. CDR1 is SGDLS, CDR2 YYNGEE, per germline. CDR3 length equals 16 residues. This CDR3 is CASSATGTPNTGELFF. The DNA for the CDR3 is TGTGCCAGCAGCGCGACAGGGACGCCGAACACCGGGGAGCTGTTTTTT.

J is TRBJ1-5 and V is TRBV7-2; D perhaps matches TRBD1 (6 bases). V gave up 5 bases and J gave up 6 bases, with 17 bases separating them. This CDR3 is 15 amino acids long. The germline gives CDR1 SGHTA, CDR2 FQGNSA. CDR3 nucleotides: TGTGCCAGCAGCGCAGGGGTACAGGATGGTCAGCCCCAGCATTTT. Translating gives CASSAGVQDGQPQHF.

This chain links TRBV7-2 with TRBJ1-5; TRBD1 agrees at 11 bases. CDR1 is SGHTA, CDR2 FQGNSA, per germline. This CDR3 has 15 residues. J was trimmed by 7 bases and V by 4 bases; bases with no gene match: 6. The CDR3 here is CASSSAGQGDQPQHF. In nucleotides, the CDR3 is TGTGCCAGCAGCTCGGCGGGACAGGGGGACCAGCCCCAGCATTTT.

The chain recombines TRBV28 with TRBJ1-4, with 7 bases aligning to TRBD1. After removal of 6 bases from V and 4 bases from J, the junction contained 2 bases not matched to a gene. The CDR3 has 13 amino acids. Germline CDR1 MDHEN, CDR2 SYDVKM. The CDR3 coding sequence is TGTGCCAGCAGGTACAGGGGTAATGAAAAACTGTTTTTT. It encodes CASRYRGNEKLFF.

V is TRBV2 and J is TRBJ1-4; TRBD1 matches at 7 bases. This CDR3 comprises 13 residues. V trimming: 8 bases; J trimming: 6 bases; junction bases outside the gene matches: 6. Looked up from germline, CDR1 is SNHLY and CDR2 is FYNNEI. The CDR3 here is CASGRDRDEKLFF. CDR3 sequence (DNA): TGTGCCAGCGGCCGAGACAGGGATGAAAAACTGTTTTTT.

This chain links TRBV28 with TRBJ1-5; tentatively, D is TRBD1 (6 bases). Per the germline V gene, CDR1 is MDHEN and CDR2 is SYDVKM. V lost 8 bases, J lost 3 bases, and 11 bases lay in between. The CDR3 totals 13 residues. CDR3 loop: CASRTGFNQPQHF. CDR3 coding DNA: TGTGCCAGCCGTACAGGGTTCAATCAGCCCCAGCATTTT.

The chain is built from TRBV28 and TRBJ2-3; possible D gene TRBD2, 6 bases. The CDR3 has 15 residues. Deletions cut 2 bases from V and 0 bases from J, with 9 bases between. Germline V gene lookup returns CDR1 MDHEN and CDR2 SYDVKM. CDR3: CASSLEGTSTDTQYF. As DNA, the CDR3 is TGTGCCAGCAGTTTAGAGGGGACTAGCACAGATACGCAGTATTTT.

The chain joins TRBV9 to TRBJ2-5; D might be TRBD1 (7 bases). This CDR3 has 16 residues. The germline V gene has CDR1 SGDLS and CDR2 YYNGEE. V was clipped by 3 bases and J by 5 bases, with 20 bases between them. The CDR3 bases are TGTGCCAGCAGCGATCAGTCTCAGGGGGAGGCGGAGACCCAGTACTTC. It is translated as CASSDQSQGEAETQYF. Full variable domain (outside the CDR3, taken from reference TRBV9 and TRBJ2-5): DSGVTQTPKHLITATGQRVTLRCSPRSGDLSVYWYQQSLDQGLQFLIQYYNGEERAKGNILERFSAQQFPDLHSELNLSSLELGDSALYFCASSDQSQGEAETQYFGPGTRLLVL.

V is TRBV19 and J is TRBJ2-3; D unresolved. Germline lookup yields CDR1 LNHDA and CDR2 SQIVND (reference sequence). The ends were cut back, 5 bases at V and 4 bases at J, with 13 bases in the middle. The CDR3 runs 14 residues. The CDR3: CASSRQLRADTQYF. The CDR3, as DNA: TGTGCCAGTAGTCGTCAACTCCGAGCAGATACGCAGTATTTT.

The chain couples TRBV6-5 to TRBJ2-2, with TRBD1 identical over 11 bases. CDR1 is MNHEY and CDR2 is SVGAGI in the germline V gene. The CDR3 has 15 amino acids. Trimming took 7 bases from V and 6 from J; bases not matched to a gene: 7. The CDR3 reads CASNHGQGASGELFF. The CDR3 DNA reads TGTGCCAGCAACCACGGACAGGGGGCGTCCGGGGAGCTGTTTTTT.

This clone occurred once. The chain uses TRBV30 and TRBJ2-2; possible D gene TRBD1, 6 bases. Germline CDR1 and CDR2: GTSNPN and SVGIG (reference sequence). This CDR3 spans 14 amino acids. V was shortened by 4 bases and J by 3 bases, with 12 bases between the two germline ends. CDR3 DNA sequence: TGTGCCTGGACAGGGGATATAGACACCGGGGAGCTGTTTTTT. This gives the protein CAWTGDIDTGELFF.

This clone was seen just once. CDR3 in amino acids: CASSSSGPTDTQYF. CDR3 nucleotides: TGTGCCAGCAGCTCAAGCGGACCCACAGATACGCAGTATTTT. The chain couples TRBV5-5 to TRBJ2-3; a weak D match, TRBD2 (5 bases). With 3 bases removed from V and 2 bases from J, the gap between germline ends came to 10 bases. The CDR3 length is 14 residues. Germline-derived CDR1 and CDR2 are SGHKS and YYEKEE (reference sequence).

This clone was observed a handful of times. V and J are TRBV24-1 and TRBJ2-2; 8 bases agree with TRBD1. Germline V gene sequence: CDR1 KGHDR, CDR2 SFDVKD. The CDR3 has 14 residues. The V and J ends lost 5 bases and 4 bases, in that order; junction bases with no gene match: 2. Written as DNA, the CDR3 is TGTGCCACCAGTGTCACAGGGGGCACCGGGGAGCTGTTTTTT. Its protein product is CATSVTGGTGELFF.

This clone has a single count. The chain has TRBV14 and TRBJ1-3, with unresolved D. V dropped 0 bases and J dropped 0 bases, with 6 bases sitting between them. This CDR3 is 15 amino acids long. The germline gives CDR1 SGHDN, CDR2 FVKESK. CDR3 sequence: CASSQDPSSGNTIYF. The CDR3 bases are TGTGCCAGCAGCCAAGATCCGAGCTCTGGAAACACCATATATTTT.

The chain joins TRBV7-9 to TRBJ1-1; TRBD1 aligns across 10 bases. Trimming cost V 5 bases and J 6 bases; bases outside gene matches: 6. This CDR3 contains 14 residues. From germline, CDR1 is SEHNR and CDR2 FQNEAQ (reference sequence). CDR3 bases: TGTGCCAGCAGCCCGGACAGGGGGACCCCTGAAGCTTTCTTT. The encoded protein is CASSPDRGTPEAFF.